This T cell receptor (beta chain) was obtained from a study of blood T cell repertoires in COVID-19. Clones were read by immunoSEQ multiplex PCR, and TCRdb kept only the in-frame ones, dropping some. The table shows roughly 70,000 clones, with 75% to 80% occurring only once. The ends were cut back, 4 bases at V and 7 bases at J, with 19 bases in the middle. This CDR3 contains 16 residues. Germline V CDR1 and CDR2: ENHRY, SYGVKD. J is TRBJ2-2 and V is TRBV10-3, with a possible D match to TRBD1 (6 bases). Sequenced sample: peripheral blood. The source of this sequence is an older woman with acute or convalescent COVID-19. The CDR3 nucleotides read TGTGCCATCAGTGTAGGAACAGGGCCCATCCTCGGGGAGCTGTTTTTT. It yields the protein CAISVGTGPILGELFF.